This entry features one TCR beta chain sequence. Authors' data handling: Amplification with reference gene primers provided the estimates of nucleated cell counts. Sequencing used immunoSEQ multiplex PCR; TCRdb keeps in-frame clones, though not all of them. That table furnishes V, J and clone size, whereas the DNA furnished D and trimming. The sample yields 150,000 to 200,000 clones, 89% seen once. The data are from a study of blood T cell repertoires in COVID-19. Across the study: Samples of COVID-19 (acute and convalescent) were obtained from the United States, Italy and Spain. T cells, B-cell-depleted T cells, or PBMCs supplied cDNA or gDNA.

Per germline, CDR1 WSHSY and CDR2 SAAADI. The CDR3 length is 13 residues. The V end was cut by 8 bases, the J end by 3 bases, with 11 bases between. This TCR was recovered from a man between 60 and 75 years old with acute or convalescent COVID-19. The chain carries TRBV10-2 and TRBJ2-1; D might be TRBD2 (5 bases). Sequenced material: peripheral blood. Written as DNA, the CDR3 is TGCGCCAGCGCCCATGGAGGCTACAATGAGCAGTTCTTC. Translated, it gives CASAHGGYNEQFF.